The 8 T cell receptor beta chains presented below share a single source sample, sequenced in a study of cytomegalovirus exposure and HLA in healthy donors. A multiplex PCR was run with 60 Vbeta primers and 13 Jbeta primers. Libraries were prepared by immunoSEQ multiplex PCR; TCRdb keeps only in-frame clonotypes and omits some of them. The sample lists some 120,000 clones, about four fifths occurring once. What was sequenced was PBMCs. The receptors shown here come from a woman under 30 in good health and CMV-seronegative.

This sequence joins TRBV28 and TRBJ1-4, with D possibly matching TRBD1 (5 bases). Trimming shortened V by 2 bases and J by 3 bases, and 10 bases separated the two germline ends. The CDR3 loop spans 15 amino acids. Germline lookup yields CDR1 MDHEN and CDR2 SYDVKM. The CDR3 protein is CASSLRQGSNEKLFF. In DNA form, the CDR3 reads TGTGCCAGCAGTTTACGGCAGGGATCTAATGAAAAACTGTTTTTT.

As DNA, the CDR3 is TGTGCCAGCAGCAAGGACAGGGGCGCTTACCGTGGGCAGTTCTTC. This encodes CASSKDRGAYRGQFF. The gene calls are TRBV9 and TRBJ2-1; TRBD1 aligns across 9 bases. Germline CDR1 and CDR2: SGDLS and YYNGEE. CDR3 length equals 15 residues. Trimming at V came to 4 bases and at J to 12 bases, leaving 14 bases not matched to a gene. Complete variable domain (other parts from reference TRBV9 and TRBJ2-1): DSGVTQTPKHLITATGQRVTLRCSPRSGDLSVYWYQQSLDQGLQFLIQYYNGEERAKGNILERFSAQQFPDLHSELNLSSLELGDSALYFCASSKDRGAYRGQFFGPGTRLTVL.

The V and J genes are TRBV5-1 and TRBJ1-1; tentatively, D is TRBD1 (5 bases). The V gene's germline CDR1 is SGHRS and CDR2 YFSETQ. V gave up 2 bases and J gave up 0 bases, with 8 bases separating them. The CDR3 sequence is 14 residues long. Here the CDR3 DNA reads TGCGCCAGCAGCTTAGGGGTGGTGAACACTGAAGCTTTCTTT. It encodes CASSLGVVNTEAFF.

This clone was detected once. This rearrangement joins TRBV7-9 to TRBJ1-5, with 9 bases identical to TRBD1. CDR1 SEHNR and CDR2 FQNEAQ come from the germline V gene (reference sequence). Trimming at V came to 4 bases and at J to 5 bases, leaving 3 bases not matched to a gene. This CDR3 is built from 14 residues. CDR3 sequence reads: CASSSGQGDQPQHF. CDR3 nucleotide sequence: TGTGCCAGCAGCTCGGGACAGGGCGATCAGCCCCAGCATTTT.

The CDR3 coding sequence is TGTGCCAGCATTGGGAGAACTAACTATGGCTACACCTTC. Its protein is CASIGRTNYGYTF. This chain uses TRBV2 with TRBJ1-2, with D hard to call. From germline, CDR1 is SNHLY and CDR2 FYNNEI. CDR3 length equals 13 residues. V was clipped by 7 bases and J by 0 bases, with 9 bases between them.

The CDR3: CAWTPLGVGTADSPLHF. As DNA, the CDR3 is TGTGCCTGGACTCCCCTGGGGGTGGGGACAGCCGATTCACCCCTCCACTTT. V and J are TRBV30 and TRBJ1-6; 7 positions agree with TRBD1. This CDR3 has 17 amino acids. Germline CDR1 reads GTSNPN; CDR2 reads SVGIG (reference sequence). The trim removed 4 bases at V and 8 bases at J, leaving 17 bases unmatched.

The J gene is TRBJ2-7, the V gene TRBV5-1; D is unresolved. Trimming stripped 0 bases from V and 5 bases from J, with 9 bases between. Germline CDR1 reads SGHRS; CDR2 reads YFSETQ. This CDR3 spans 13 amino acids. The CDR3 DNA reads TGCGCCAGCAGCTTGGGCGGCTTGCACGAGCAGTACTTC. This gives the protein CASSLGGLHEQYF. Drawing the rest from reference TRBV5-1 and TRBJ2-7, the complete variable domain is KAGVTQTPRYLIKTRGQQVTLSCSPISGHRSVSWYQQTPGQGLQFLFEYFSETQRNKGNFPGRFSGRQFSNSRSEMNVSTLELGDSALYLCASSLGGLHEQYFGPGTRLTVT.

This clone has more than one count but fewer than ten. This chain links TRBV5-1 with TRBJ2-2; D may be TRBD2 (6 bases). Germline V gives CDR1 SGHRS, CDR2 YFSETQ. This CDR3 spans 16 amino acids. Trimming removed 2 bases at V and 1 base at J, with 12 bases between. The CDR3 protein is CASSFSTRQNTGELFF. The CDR3 DNA follows: TGCGCCAGCAGCTTCTCGACTAGGCAGAACACCGGGGAGCTGTTTTTT.